These 27 T cell receptor beta chains originate from one sample sequenced in a study of T-cell reconstitution after alpha-beta-depleted transplantation in children. Preparing the TCRbeta library involved the use of unique molecular identifiers. A single record per CDR3 protein comes from TCRdb applying MiXCR to the PCR reads. The sample holds under 350,000 distinct CDR3 sequences, 9.9% seen once. The sequencing here drew on PBMCs from the stem cell graft donor, taken from the stem cell graft. The source of these receptors is a human donor who donated a stem cell graft to a child with SCID.

Worth noting for this clonotype: At one end the junction does not follow the germline gene, possibly because of a read error. J is TRBJ2-2 and V is TRBV5-1; D possibly corresponds to TRBD2 (5 bases). This CDR3 has 13 residues. Germline assignment: CDR1 SGHRS and CDR2 YFSETQ. In DNA form, the CDR3 reads TGCGCCAGCAGCTCTGACCTAGCCGGAGAGCTGTTTTTT. Encoded protein: CASSSDLAGELFF. The full variable domain, its missing parts supplied by reference TRBV5-1 and TRBJ2-2, is KAGVTQTPRYLIKTRGQQVTLSCSPISGHRSVSWYQQTPGQGLQFLFEYFSETQRNKGNFPGRFSGRQFSNSRSEMNVSTLELGDSALYLCASSSDLAGELFFGEGSRLTVL.

A word on this clonotype: A much larger clonotype is one base distant, so this may be a read error. The chain recombines TRBV12-5 with TRBJ2-5; D not certain. The V gene's germline CDR1 is LGHNT and CDR2 FRNRAP. Trimming removed 2 bases at V and 4 bases at J, with 14 bases between. The CDR3 sequence is 15 residues long. The DNA of the CDR3 is TGTGCTAGTGGTTTGTACTTTGGGGTCCGAGAGACCCAGTACTTC. Amino acids: CASGLYFGVRETQYF.

This clonotype has ten or more counts. This chain links TRBV27 with TRBJ2-5; D gene ambiguous. The V end lost 6 bases, the J end lost 5 bases, and 10 bases lay between the germline ends. CDR3 length: 12 amino acids. Germline CDR1 is MNHEY and CDR2 is SMNVEV (reference sequence). The CDR3: CASSPPGETQYF. Here the CDR3 DNA reads TGTGCCAGCAGCCCTCCCGGGGAGACCCAGTACTTC.

This clonotype was seen more than once but under ten times. The chain combines TRBV2 with TRBJ2-7; D is uncertain. The CDR3 is made up of 13 amino acids. Trimming took off 2 bases at V and 4 bases at J, with 9 bases between the two ends. Germline lookup yields CDR1 SNHLY and CDR2 FYNNEI. Here the CDR3 reads CASSETLNYEQYF. The CDR3 DNA is TGTGCCAGCAGTGAAACCCTGAATTACGAGCAGTACTTC. The whole variable domain, filled in from reference TRBV2 and TRBJ2-7, reads EPEVTQTPSHQVTQMGQEVILRCVPISNHLYFYWYRQILGQKVEFLVSFYNNEISEKSEIFDDQFSVERPDGSNFTLKIRSTKLEDSAMYFCASSETLNYEQYFGPGTRLTVT.

The rearrangement uses TRBV3-1 and TRBJ1-5; a possible D gene is TRBD1 (6 bases). CDR1 and CDR2 (germline): LGHDT, YNNKEL (reference sequence). The CDR3 covers 14 residues. V shed 4 bases and J shed 6 bases, with 13 bases lying between them. This chain's CDR3 is CASSRGGQGQPQHF. The DNA of the CDR3 is TGTGCCAGCAGCCGCGGGGGCCAGGGTCAGCCCCAGCATTTT.

This clonotype was detected only a few times. The chain uses TRBV20-1 and TRBJ2-1; 9 nucleotides line up with TRBD1. Trimming removed 6 bases from V and 7 bases from J; junction bases left unmatched: 16. There are 16 residues in the CDR3. The germline V gene encodes CDR1 DFQATT and CDR2 SNEGSKA (reference sequence). As DNA, the CDR3 is TGCAGTGCCGTCAACAGGGGGCCCTCGCTTGGAAATGAGCAGTTCTTC. Translation gives CSAVNRGPSLGNEQFF.

The V gene is TRBV6-5, the J gene TRBJ1-2; 7 positions match TRBD1. CDR1 is MNHEY and CDR2 is SVGAGI in the germline V gene. CDR3 size: 16 residues. V was clipped by 0 bases and J by 1 base; unmatched bases: 5. CDR3 amino acids: CASSYSAGGGNYGYTF. As DNA, the CDR3 is TGTGCCAGCAGTTACTCGGCAGGGGGAGGTAACTATGGCTACACCTTC.

The chain links TRBV7-8 to TRBJ2-2; D call uncertain. V was cut by 2 bases and J by 7 bases, with 14 bases left in between. CDR3 length: 15 residues. Germline V CDR1 and CDR2: SGHVS, FQNEAQ. The CDR3 region has the DNA TGTGCCAGCAGCTTACGTCTCGGAACGGTCGGGGAGCTGTTTTTT. Translating it yields CASSLRLGTVGELFF.

The chain carries TRBV12-3 or TRBV12-4 and TRBJ2-3; 7 bases map to TRBD1. V shed 4 bases and J 4 bases; nucleotides not matched to a gene: 8. The CDR3 sequence is 15 residues long. Here the CDR3 DNA reads TGTGCCAGCAGTTCCCGGGACAGTGCTCCAGATACGCAGTATTTT. This gives the protein CASSSRDSAPDTQYF.

This chain links TRBV10-3 with TRBJ2-2; D is uncertain. The CDR3 is 12 residues long. Germline CDR1 reads ENHRY; CDR2 reads SYGVKD. V lost 10 bases, J lost 6 bases, and 12 bases lay in between. The CDR3 protein is CASQVGAGELFF. CDR3 sequence (DNA): TGTGCCAGCCAAGTTGGGGCCGGGGAGCTGTTTTTT.

The sample holds a few counts of this clonotype. V is TRBV7-3 and J is TRBJ2-6; D is uncertain. The germline CDR1 and CDR2 sequences are SGHTA and FQGTGA. The V end lost 7 bases, the J end lost 0 bases, and 10 bases lay between the germline ends. The CDR3 sequence is 15 residues long. The CDR3 region is CASTLPSSGANVLTF. In DNA, the CDR3 is TGTGCCAGCACCCTTCCCTCCTCTGGGGCCAACGTCCTGACTTTC.

This clonotype was recorded at least ten times. This chain connects TRBV12-3 or TRBV12-4 to TRBJ1-4; 9 bases agree with TRBD1. The CDR3 has 16 amino acids. V lost 3 bases and J lost 4; bases outside the gene matches: 6. Here the CDR3 reads CASSLGQGNGNEKLFF. CDR3 bases: TGTGCCAGCAGTTTGGGACAGGGTAACGGTAATGAAAAACTGTTTTTT.

The gene calls are TRBV7-9 and TRBJ2-1; 10 bases are shared with TRBD1. Trimming removed 5 bases from V and 5 bases from J; junction bases left unmatched: 6. The CDR3 totals 15 residues. The germline V gene has CDR1 SEHNR and CDR2 FQNEAQ (reference sequence). CDR3 region: CASSDRTGGDNEQFF. In nucleotides, the CDR3 is TGTGCCAGCAGCGACAGGACAGGGGGGGACAATGAGCAGTTCTTC.

This clonotype was detected a few times. This chain uses TRBV3-1 with TRBJ2-1; TRBD1 aligns across 7 bases. The trim removed 3 bases at V and 0 bases at J, leaving 8 bases unmatched. The CDR3 length is 17 residues. Germline CDR1 and CDR2: LGHDT and YNNKEL (reference sequence). The CDR3 spells CASSQKLTGLSYNEQFF. The CDR3 coding sequence is TGTGCCAGCAGCCAGAAGCTGACAGGGCTCTCCTACAATGAGCAGTTCTTC.

V gene TRBV20-1 combines with J gene TRBJ2-1; either TRBD1 or TRBD2 may fit D (5 bases each). The ends were cut back, 1 base at V and 6 bases at J, with 16 bases in the middle. CDR1 and CDR2 (germline): DFQATT, SNEGSKA (reference sequence). This CDR3 is built from 15 residues. The DNA of the CDR3 is TGCAGTGCTAGAGGTTCCGGGACCCTTGGCAATGAGCAGTTCTTC. Protein product: CSARGSGTLGNEQFF.

This clonotype was seen a few times. V is TRBV7-9 and J is TRBJ1-5, with 9 bases that match TRBD1. The CDR3 runs to 17 residues. The junction had 13 bases not matched to a gene; V was cut back by 5 bases and J by 5 bases. From germline, CDR1 is SEHNR and CDR2 FQNEAQ (reference sequence). CDR3 nucleotides: TGTGCCAGCAGCAACCGGACACAGGGGGCGCCGCATCAGCCCCAGCATTTT. Residues: CASSNRTQGAPHQPQHF.

The chain recombines TRBV6-1 with TRBJ1-4; 8 bases agree with TRBD1. The CDR3 covers 16 residues. CDR1 and CDR2 (germline): MNHNS, SASEGT. The ends lost 7 bases at V and 1 base at J; junction bases unmatched: 8. This CDR3 reads CASNAGRGRTNEKLFF. In DNA form, the CDR3 reads TGTGCCAGCAACGCGGGCAGGGGGCGAACTAATGAAAAACTGTTTTTT.

This chain connects TRBV27 to TRBJ1-5; 9 nucleotides line up with TRBD1. Trimming cost V 5 bases and J 4 bases; bases outside gene matches: 6. There are 15 residues in the CDR3. From germline, CDR1 is MNHEY and CDR2 SMNVEV (reference sequence). This chain's CDR3 is CASSQGTGTNQPQHF. CDR3 nucleotides: TGTGCCAGCAGTCAAGGGACAGGGACAAATCAGCCCCAGCATTTT.

This clonotype showed up just a few times. This chain joins TRBV2 and TRBJ2-7; 9 positions agree with TRBD1. CDR3 length: 13 amino acids. In germline, CDR1 is SNHLY, CDR2 FYNNEI. With V trimmed by 8 bases and J by 5 bases, 7 bases remained unmatched. DNA for the CDR3: TGTGCCAGCTCTTACCGGGACAGGGACGAGCAGTACTTC. The encoded protein is CASSYRDRDEQYF.

This clonotype was picked up a small number of times. The chain joins TRBV29-1 to TRBJ2-5; 7 bases are shared with TRBD2. Germline V gene lookup returns CDR1 SQVTM and CDR2 ANQGSEA. The CDR3 totals 12 residues. The V segment lost 7 bases and the J segment 5 bases; nucleotides outside the gene matches: 7. CDR3 residues: CSGRGGEETQYF. In DNA form, the CDR3 reads TGCAGCGGCCGGGGAGGGGAGGAGACCCAGTACTTC.

This clonotype was counted between two and nine times. One end of the junction varies from germline; a read error may be responsible. This chain links TRBV5-1 with TRBJ2-7; 7 bases are shared with TRBD2. In germline, CDR1 is SGHRS, CDR2 YFSETQ. The CDR3 runs 8 residues. The CDR3 here is CASSLADF. The CDR3 DNA reads as TGCGCCAGCAGCCTAGCGGACTTC. Filled out from reference TRBV5-1 and TRBJ2-7, the complete variable domain reads KAGVTQTPRYLIKTRGQQVTLSCSPISGHRSVSWYQQTPGQGLQFLFEYFSETQRNKGNFPGRFSGRQFSNSRSEMNVSTLELGDSALYLCASSLADFGPGTRLTVT.

In this sample, this clonotype turned up many times. The chain is built from TRBV28 and TRBJ1-2; 10 bases map to TRBD1. The CDR3 has 14 residues. In germline, CDR1 is MDHEN, CDR2 SYDVKM. The V segment lost 4 bases and the J segment 5 bases; nucleotides outside the gene matches: 4. CDR3 in amino acids: CASSYRQGAYGYTF. The CDR3 nucleotides read TGTGCCAGCAGTTATAGACAGGGGGCGTATGGCTACACCTTC.

This chain uses TRBV29-1 with TRBJ2-7; D is perhaps TRBD1 (5 bases). The CDR3 length is 13 residues. V was shortened by 2 bases and J by 2 bases, with 10 bases between the two germline ends. CDR1 is SQVTM, CDR2 ANQGSEA, per germline. This CDR3 is CSVEYDSPYEQYF. The DNA for the CDR3 is TGCAGCGTTGAATATGACAGCCCCTACGAGCAGTACTTC.

This clonotype was counted between two and nine times. The rearrangement uses TRBV25-1 and TRBJ2-5, with D possibly being TRBD1 (5 bases). Per the germline V gene, CDR1 is MGHDK and CDR2 is SYGVNS. The CDR3 runs 14 residues. Trimming stripped 4 bases from V and 5 bases from J, with 14 bases between. The CDR3 is CASSGTSPPETQYF. As DNA, the CDR3 is TGTGCCAGCAGTGGGACATCCCCCCCGGAGACCCAGTACTTC.

The genes are TRBV28 and TRBJ2-3; 8 bases align to TRBD2. CDR3 length: 16 amino acids. Germline CDR1 reads MDHEN; CDR2 reads SYDVKM. V shed 4 bases and J 0 bases; nucleotides not matched to a gene: 6. The CDR3 nucleotides are TGTGCCAGCAGTTCCCCCCGGGGGGGGAGCACAGATACGCAGTATTTT. Translating gives CASSSPRGGSTDTQYF. The full variable domain, rest sourced from reference TRBV28 and TRBJ2-3, is DVKVTQSSRYLVKRTGEKVFLECVQDMDHENMFWYRQDPGLGLRLIYFSYDVKMKEKGDIPEGYSVSREKKERFSLILESASTNQTSMYLCASSSPRGGSTDTQYFGPGTRLTVL.

Many counts were recorded for this clonotype. This chain connects TRBV2 to TRBJ2-1, with D perhaps matching TRBD1 (5 bases). Germline lookup yields CDR1 SNHLY and CDR2 FYNNEI. Trimming removed 4 bases from V and 3 bases from J, with 13 bases in between. This CDR3 has 15 amino acids. Here the CDR3 DNA reads TGTGCCAGCAGTGTGGACATTCAGGACTACAATGAGCAGTTCTTC. Encoded protein: CASSVDIQDYNEQFF.

In its sample, this clonotype was seen a few times. V and J are TRBV11-2 and TRBJ2-3; D may be TRBD2 (5 bases). Germline V gives CDR1 SGHAT, CDR2 FQNNGV. The germline V and J ends were trimmed by 6 bases and 0 bases, with 10 bases remaining between them. The CDR3 is 14 amino acids. Here the CDR3 reads CASRPRGSTDTQYF. The CDR3 DNA sequence: TGTGCCAGCAGGCCCCGGGGTAGCACAGATACGCAGTATTTT.